This record covers a single TCR beta chain. The data were taken from a study of blood T cell repertoires in COVID-19. CDR3 length: 16 residues. Trimming cost V 4 bases and J 8 bases, with 24 bases left between them. Germline V gene sequence: CDR1 SGDLS, CDR2 YYNGEE. Method: immunoSEQ multiplex PCR; TCRdb's copy keeps in-frame clones and lacks some. The sample records 90,000 to 120,000 clones, around 80% being singletons. This clonotype was obtained from a man aged 70-80 years with acute or convalescent COVID-19. This chain uses TRBV9 with TRBJ1-2; D may be TRBD1 (5 bases). The sequenced material came from peripheral blood. This CDR3 is CASSSSTSQGRKGYTF. The CDR3 DNA reads TGTGCCAGCAGCTCTTCAACCAGTCAGGGAAGGAAGGGCTACACCTTC.